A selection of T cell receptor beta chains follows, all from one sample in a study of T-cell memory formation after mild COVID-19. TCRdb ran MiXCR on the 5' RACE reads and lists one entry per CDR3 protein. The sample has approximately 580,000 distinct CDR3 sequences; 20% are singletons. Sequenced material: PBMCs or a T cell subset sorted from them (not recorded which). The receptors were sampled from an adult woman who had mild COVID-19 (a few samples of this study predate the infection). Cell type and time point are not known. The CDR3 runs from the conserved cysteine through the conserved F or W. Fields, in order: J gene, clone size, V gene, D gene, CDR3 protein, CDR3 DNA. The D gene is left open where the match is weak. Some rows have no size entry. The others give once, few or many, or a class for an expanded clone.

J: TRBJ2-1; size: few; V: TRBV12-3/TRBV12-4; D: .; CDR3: CASSPDYLSYNEQFF; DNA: TGTGCCAGCAGCCCGGACTACCTCTCCTACAATGAGCAGTTCTTC
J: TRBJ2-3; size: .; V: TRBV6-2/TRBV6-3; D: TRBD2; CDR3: CASSYPRTSVSSTDTQYF; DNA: TGTGCCAGCAGTTACCCCAGGACTAGCGTATCTAGCACAGATACGCAGTATTTT
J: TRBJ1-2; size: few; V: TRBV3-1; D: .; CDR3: CASSQKDFGYTF; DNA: TGTGCCAGCAGCCAAAAGGATTTCGGCTACACCTTC
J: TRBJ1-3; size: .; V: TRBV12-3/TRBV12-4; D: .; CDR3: CASSLGGTGGNTIYF; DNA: TGTGCCAGCAGTTTGGGGGGAACGGGTGGAAACACCATATATTTT
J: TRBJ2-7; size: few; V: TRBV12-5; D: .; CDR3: CASGLGTVSYEQYF; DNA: TGTGCTAGTGGTTTGGGAACAGTCTCCTACGAGCAGTACTTC
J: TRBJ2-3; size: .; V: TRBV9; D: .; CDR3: CASSATRSTDTQYF; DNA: TGTGCCAGCAGCGCGACTAGGAGCACAGATACGCAGTATTTT
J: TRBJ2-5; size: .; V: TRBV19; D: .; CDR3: CASSIFWRPQETQYF; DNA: .
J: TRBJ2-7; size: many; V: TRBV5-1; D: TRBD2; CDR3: CASSFTSGKSYEQYF; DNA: TGCGCCAGCAGCTTCACTAGCGGGAAGTCCTACGAGCAGTACTTC
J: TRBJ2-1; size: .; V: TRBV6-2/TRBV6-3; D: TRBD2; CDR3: CASSSSGTSRYNEQFF; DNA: TGTGCCAGCAGTTCCTCAGGGACTAGCAGGTACAATGAGCAGTTCTTC
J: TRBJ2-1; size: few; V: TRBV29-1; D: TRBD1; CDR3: CSVPGQINEQFF; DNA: TGCAGCGTTCCGGGACAGATAAATGAGCAGTTCTTC
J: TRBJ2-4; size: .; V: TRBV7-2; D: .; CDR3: CASSPRGEGAKNIQYF; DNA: TGTGCCAGCAGCCCGAGGGGGGAAGGTGCCAAAAACATTCAGTACTTC
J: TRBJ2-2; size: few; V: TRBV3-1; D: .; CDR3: CASSLMSSWAAGELFF; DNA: TGTGCCAGCAGCCTTATGTCGAGCTGGGCGGCCGGGGAGCTGTTTTTT
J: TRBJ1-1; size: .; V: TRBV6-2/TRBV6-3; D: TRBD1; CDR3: CASRADRGRALNTEAFF; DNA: TGTGCCAGCAGGGCTGACAGGGGGCGAGCTTTGAACACTGAAGCTTTCTTT
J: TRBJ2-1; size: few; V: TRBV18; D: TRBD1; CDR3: CASSRRDRAYNEQFF; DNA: TGTGCCAGCTCACGCCGGGACAGGGCCTACAATGAGCAGTTCTTC
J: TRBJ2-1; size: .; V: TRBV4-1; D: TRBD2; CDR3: CASSQEVTSGVYEQFF; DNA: TGCGCCAGCAGCCAAGAGGTTACTAGCGGGGTCTATGAGCAGTTCTTC
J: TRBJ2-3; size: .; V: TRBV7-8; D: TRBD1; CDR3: CASSPTQGGTDTQYF; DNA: TGTGCCAGCAGCCCGACTCAGGGGGGCACAGATACGCAGTATTTT
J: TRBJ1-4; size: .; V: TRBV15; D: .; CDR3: CASRQDLNEKLFF; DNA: TGTGCCAGTAGACAAGACTTAAATGAAAAACTGTTTTTT
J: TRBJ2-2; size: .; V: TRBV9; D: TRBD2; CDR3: CASSVGLAGTGELFF; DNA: TGTGCCAGCAGCGTAGGACTAGCGGGAACCGGGGAGCTGTTTTTT
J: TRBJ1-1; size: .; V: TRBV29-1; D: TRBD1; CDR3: CSVATGTGREAFF; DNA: TGCAGCGTCGCAACAGGGACAGGGCGTGAAGCTTTCTTT
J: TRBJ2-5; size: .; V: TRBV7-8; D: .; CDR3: CASSLALLETQYF; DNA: TGTGCCAGCAGTCTCGCCCTGCTGGAGACCCAGTACTTC
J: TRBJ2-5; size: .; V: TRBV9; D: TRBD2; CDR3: CASSVGTSGGETQYF; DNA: TGTGCCAGCAGCGTAGGGACTAGCGGGGGAGAGACCCAGTACTTC
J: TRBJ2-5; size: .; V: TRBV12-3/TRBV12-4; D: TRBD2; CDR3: CASSRGLAGGSETQYF; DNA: TGTGCCAGCAGTCGCGGACTAGCGGGGGGATCCGAGACCCAGTACTTC
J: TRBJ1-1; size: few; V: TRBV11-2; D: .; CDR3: CASSPRQAIPTEAFF; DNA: TGTGCCAGCAGCCCCCGGCAAGCGATCCCGACTGAAGCTTTCTTT
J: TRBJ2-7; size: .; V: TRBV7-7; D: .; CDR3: CASSLAPSAEQYF; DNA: TGTGCTAGCAGCTTAGCACCTAGCGCCGAGCAGTACTTC
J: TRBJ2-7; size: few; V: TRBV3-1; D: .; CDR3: CASSPRGVKLSYEQYF; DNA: TGTGCCAGCAGCCCCCGGGGAGTTAAACTCTCCTACGAGCAGTACTTC
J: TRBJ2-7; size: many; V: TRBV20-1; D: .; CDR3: CSARDMDGRAGEQYF; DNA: TGCAGTGCTAGAGATATGGATGGACGGGCTGGCGAGCAGTACTTC
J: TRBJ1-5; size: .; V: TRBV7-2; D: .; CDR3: CASTPGRGSNQPQHF; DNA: TGTGCCAGCACCCCAGGGAGGGGTAGCAATCAGCCCCAGCATTTT
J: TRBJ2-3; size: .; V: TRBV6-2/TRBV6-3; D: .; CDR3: CASRGYRDTQYF; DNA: TGTGCCAGCAGAGGTTATCGAGATACGCAGTATTTT
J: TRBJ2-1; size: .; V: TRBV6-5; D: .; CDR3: CASSSPPGQQFF; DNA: TGTGCCAGCAGTTCCCCCCCGGGCCAGCAGTTCTTC
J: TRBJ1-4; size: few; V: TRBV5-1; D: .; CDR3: CASSLATQVNEKLFF; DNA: TGCGCCAGCAGCTTGGCCACGCAGGTTAATGAAAAACTGTTTTTT
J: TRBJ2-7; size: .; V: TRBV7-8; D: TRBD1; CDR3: CASSLARGTGSFEQYF; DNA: TGTGCCAGCAGCTTAGCGCGGGGGACAGGGTCCTTCGAGCAGTACTTC
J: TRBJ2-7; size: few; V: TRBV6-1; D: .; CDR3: CASTSLGWEQYF; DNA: TGTGCCAGCACCTCCCTTGGGTGGGAGCAGTACTTC
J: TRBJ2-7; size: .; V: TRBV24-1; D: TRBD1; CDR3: CATSESGTGDEQYF; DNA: TGTGCCACCAGTGAGTCCGGGACAGGGGACGAGCAGTACTTC
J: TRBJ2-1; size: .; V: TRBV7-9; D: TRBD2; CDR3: CASSLNSSAGGTHSLF; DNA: TGTGCCAGCAGCTTAAATAGTTCGGCGGGGGGGACCCACAGCCTCTTC
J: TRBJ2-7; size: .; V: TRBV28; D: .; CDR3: CASSRADASSYEQYF; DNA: TGTGCCAGCTCCCGCGCGGACGCAAGCTCCTACGAGCAGTACTTC
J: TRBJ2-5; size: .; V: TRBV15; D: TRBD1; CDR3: CATSRGSQGQETQYF; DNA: TGTGCCACCAGCAGAGGATCACAGGGGCAAGAGACCCAGTACTTC
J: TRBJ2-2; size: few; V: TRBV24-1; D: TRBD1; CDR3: CATQPPGQGFDKGLFF; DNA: TGTGCCACCCAACCCCCGGGACAGGGGTTCGATAAGGGGCTGTTTTTT
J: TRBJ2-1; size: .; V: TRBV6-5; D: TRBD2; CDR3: CASRTAGLRTNEQFF; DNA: TGTGCCAGCAGGACAGCGGGACTACGGACGAATGAGCAGTTCTTC
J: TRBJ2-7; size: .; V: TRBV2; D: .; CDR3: CASRGPDAYEQYF; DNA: TGTGCCAGCAGGGGGCCAGACGCCTACGAGCAGTACTTC
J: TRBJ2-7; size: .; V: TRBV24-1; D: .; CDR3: CATSATGRGGDEQYF; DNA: TGTGCCACCAGTGCCACGGGCAGAGGAGGAGACGAGCAGTACTTC
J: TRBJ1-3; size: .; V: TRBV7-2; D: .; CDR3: CASSSLGDLNTIYF; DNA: TGTGCCAGCAGCTCCCTCGGGGACTTGAACACCATATATTTT
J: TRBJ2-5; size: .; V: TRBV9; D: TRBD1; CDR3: CASSVVGQGRETQYF; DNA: TGTGCCAGCAGCGTAGTCGGACAGGGTCGAGAGACCCAGTACTTC
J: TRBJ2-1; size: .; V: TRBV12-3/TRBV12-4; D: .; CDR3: CASSLNPLGRYGVDEQFF; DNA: TGTGCCAGCAGTTTAAATCCCCTGGGAAGGTACGGTGTCGATGAGCAGTTCTTC
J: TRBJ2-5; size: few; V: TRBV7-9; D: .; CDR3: CASSLLLGHQETQYF; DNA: TGTGCCAGCAGCTTACTTTTGGGACACCAAGAGACCCAGTACTTC
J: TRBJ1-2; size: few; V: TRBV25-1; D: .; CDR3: CASSEWIGTGYTF; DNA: TGTGCCAGCAGTGAATGGATTGGGACTGGCTACACCTTC
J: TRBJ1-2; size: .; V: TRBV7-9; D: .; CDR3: CASSLPEGVSRFAYTF; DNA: TGTGCCAGCAGCTTACCCGAGGGGGTTTCCCGTTTCGCCTACACCTTC
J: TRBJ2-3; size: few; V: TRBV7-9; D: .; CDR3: CASSLWRDQPQAQYF; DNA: TGTGCCAGCAGCTTGTGGAGGGACCAGCCTCAGGCGCAGTATTTT